This T cell receptor (beta chain) was profiled in a study of CD8+CD57+ T cells in acquired aplastic anemia. Points from the study as a whole: Researchers report that 25 to 35 CD8+ CDR3 sequences appeared in both patients and controls.

This clonotype was seen more than once but under ten times. Its antigen is as yet unknown. This CDR3 comprises 14 residues. Germline loops: CDR1 MGHDK, CDR2 SYGVNS. V dropped 2 bases and J dropped 4 bases, with 11 bases sitting between them. Genomic DNA served as template for TCR beta VDJ and CDR3 profiling. TCRdb fed the reads into MiXCR, producing one record per CDR3 protein. The profile covers approximately 150,000 distinct CDR3 sequences, with roughly 48% appearing a single time and about 1.2% taken by the ten largest. CD8+CD57+ cell expansion, shown by flow cytometry, had occurred in the patients selected for sequencing.

This TCR derives from a human donor with aplastic anemia. V gene TRBV25-1 combines with J gene TRBJ2-5; unclear D gene. The sequenced sample was sorted CD4+, CD8+, or CD8+CD57+ T cells (not recorded which) from PBMCs. The CDR3: CASSEAGWGETQYF. CDR3 DNA sequence: TGTGCCAGCAGTGAAGCAGGATGGGGAGAGACCCAGTACTTC.